This TCR beta chain was found in a study of breast tumors, draining lymph nodes, adjacent tissues. General observations from the study: The lymph node origin of tumor T cells was framed as consistent with a hypothesis, not demonstrated. Luminal-like breast cancer showed significantly higher tumor–nontumor repertoire similarity than basal-like. Tumors had less TCR diversity than lymph nodes, more than nontumor tissue.

At least ten counts were recorded for this clonotype. Its antigen is unidentified. The CDR3 covers 15 residues. CDR1 is LGHNA, CDR2 YNFKEQ, per germline. V was cut by 0 bases and J by 4 bases, with 13 bases left in between. Axillary draining lymph nodes of breast cancer patients supplied the node samples. TCRdb fed the multiplex PCR reads into MiXCR, producing one record per CDR3 protein. The sample has roughly 100,000 distinct CDR3 sequences, approximately 28% seen once; the top ten hold 5.5% to 6%. The clonotype was recovered from a female donor with breast cancer. Some clones in this sample may be carry-over from other donors' samples. The chain employs TRBV4-2 and TRBJ2-7; D is unclear. The sequenced sample was axillary lymph node tissue. The DNA for the CDR3 is TGTGCCAGCAGCCAAGATCTCGCGGAAACTTACGAGCAGTACTTC. Its protein product is CASSQDLAETYEQYF.